This entry lists 23 T cell receptor beta chains sequenced from one sample in a study of CXCR3-negative and CXCR3-positive naive CD8 T cells. These TCRs are of unknown antigen specificity. General observations from the study: Comparison of naive cells showed more hydrophobic TRB CDR3s in CXCR3-positive than in CXCR3-negative naive cells.

The libraries of TRB cDNA were prepared using 5' RACE with UMI labels. TCRdb processed the 5' RACE reads again and assigns one entry to each CDR3 protein, with no DNA. This listing includes some 150,000 distinct CDR3 sequences. Sequences were obtained from naive CXCR3+ CD8+ T cells from blood. Subset described: CD45RO-CCR7+CD27+CD95- naive CD8+ T cells expressing CXCR3 (TNR3+). These receptors originate from a human donor in good health. Some clones in this sample may be carry-over from other donors' samples.

The chain joins TRBV25-1 to TRBJ2-7; TCRdb picks TRBD1, but there is no DNA to check that call. CDR3 length equals 13 residues. CDR1 and CDR2 (germline): MGHDK, SYGVNS. This chain's CDR3 is CASSERGQDEQYF.

The CDR3 is CSARDEGTGSFEQYF. The V call is TRBV20-1, the J call TRBJ2-7; TCRdb gives TRBD1 as the D gene, but with no DNA this cannot be confirmed. The CDR3 consists of 15 residues. Germline V gives CDR1 DFQATT, CDR2 SNEGSKA (reference sequence).

The chain's CDR3 is CASSSPYRVGQPQHF. The V call is TRBV5-6, the J call TRBJ1-5; TCRdb outputs TRBD1, but without DNA this stays unchecked. CDR3 length equals 15 residues. Looked up from germline, CDR1 is SGHDT and CDR2 is YYEEEE.

The rearrangement uses TRBV29-1 and TRBJ1-2; the D call of TRBD1 rests on TCRdb alone, since no DNA is present to check it. Germline assignment: CDR1 SQVTM and CDR2 ANQGSEA. The CDR3 is made up of 13 amino acids. The CDR3 loop reads CSVERGLDYGYTF.

The chain joins TRBV7-2 to TRBJ2-3; the TCRdb D gene call, TRBD2, has no DNA to confirm it. The CDR3 has 13 residues. Per the germline V gene, CDR1 is SGHTA and CDR2 is FQGNSA. This CDR3 is CASIGLSTDTQYF.

The CDR3 region is CASSSSGQGAYTGELFF. The V gene is TRBV5-6, the J gene TRBJ2-2; with no DNA, the TCRdb D assignment of TRBD1 cannot be verified. The germline gives CDR1 SGHDT, CDR2 YYEEEE. This CDR3 spans 17 amino acids. Together with reference TRBV5-6 and TRBJ2-2, the CDR3 gives the full variable domain: DAGVTQSPTHLIKTRGQQVTLRCSPKSGHDTVSWYQQALGQGPQFIFQYYEEEERQRGNFPDRFSGHQFPNYSSELNVNALLLGDSALYLCASSSSGQGAYTGELFFGEGSRLTVL.

This chain links TRBV7-9 with TRBJ2-4; TCRdb's D gene call, TRBD1, goes unchecked for lack of DNA. The V gene's germline CDR1 is SEHNR and CDR2 FQNEAQ (reference sequence). This CDR3 has 13 residues. CDR3 protein: CASSADRDDIQYF.

The chain is built from TRBV6-4 and TRBJ2-1; the TCRdb D gene call, TRBD2, has no DNA to confirm it. The CDR3 has 17 amino acids. Germline V gene lookup returns CDR1 MRHNA and CDR2 SNTAGT. CDR3 sequence reads: CASSEIPGTSGGNEQFF.

The chain joins TRBV12-3 or TRBV12-4 to TRBJ2-1. The CDR3 has 15 residues. CDR3 sequence reads: CASSLAFLTYNEQFF.

The chain couples TRBV4-1 to TRBJ2-3; checking the TCRdb D call of TRBD2 is not possible without DNA. Germline values: CDR1 MGHRA, CDR2 YSYEKL. The length of the CDR3 is 16 residues. CDR3: CASSPSRTASTDTQYF.

The CDR3: CASSEGTGSYEQYF. This chain joins TRBV10-2 and TRBJ2-7; TCRdb proposes TRBD1, but this gene call is untestable without DNA. Germline-derived CDR1 and CDR2 are WSHSY and SAAADI. The CDR3 loop spans 14 amino acids.

This chain uses TRBV25-1 with TRBJ1-1; the TCRdb D gene call, TRBD1, has no DNA to confirm it. The CDR3 is made up of 13 amino acids. Germline assignment: CDR1 MGHDK and CDR2 SYGVNS. This chain's CDR3 is CASGLGGLTEAFF.

The chain carries TRBV3-1 and TRBJ1-2; lacking DNA, the TRBD1 call made by TCRdb goes unchecked. CDR3 length: 17 amino acids. Germline CDR1 LGHDT, CDR2 YNNKEL (reference sequence). The CDR3 loop is CACSQITYPGQEYGYTF.

CDR3 protein: CASSFLTGNEQFF. The chain couples TRBV7-6 to TRBJ2-1. Looked up from germline, CDR1 is SGHVS and CDR2 is FNYEAQ. This CDR3 comprises 13 residues.

V and J are TRBV7-6 and TRBJ2-2; checking the TCRdb D call of TRBD2 is not possible without DNA. This CDR3 has 17 residues. The germline V gene has CDR1 SGHVS and CDR2 FNYEAQ. The CDR3 here is CASSLGPGTILTGELFF.

The rearrangement joins TRBV29-1 to TRBJ2-3; TCRdb names TRBD1, which stays unverified in the absence of DNA. Germline assignment: CDR1 SQVTM and CDR2 ANQGSEA. The CDR3 has 13 residues. This chain's CDR3 is CSVEQGSTDTQYF.

This sequence joins TRBV7-9 and TRBJ1-1; as DNA is missing, the TRBD1 call by TCRdb cannot be tested. This CDR3 region has 16 residues. Germline CDR1 SEHNR, CDR2 FQNEAQ (reference sequence). CDR3 region: CASSFLSGGWNTEAFF. Full variable domain (missing parts from reference TRBV7-9 and TRBJ1-1): DTGVSQNPRHKITKRGQNVTFRCDPISEHNRLYWYRQTLGQGPEFLTYFQNEAQLEKSRLLSDRFSAERPKGSFSTLEIQRTEQGDSAMYLCASSFLSGGWNTEAFFGQGTRLTVV.

The rearrangement uses TRBV15 and TRBJ2-7; lacking DNA, the TRBD1 call made by TCRdb goes unchecked. Germline lookup yields CDR1 LNHNV and CDR2 YYDKDF (reference sequence). CDR3 length equals 13 residues. The CDR3 sequence is CSTSSLDRDEQYF.

V is TRBV11-2 and J is TRBJ2-7; TCRdb gives TRBD2 as the D gene, but with no DNA this cannot be confirmed. CDR1 is SGHAT, CDR2 FQNNGV, per germline. This CDR3 has 17 amino acids. The CDR3 sequence is CASSRLGGPSHGNEQYF. The full variable domain, completed using reference TRBV11-2 and TRBJ2-7, is EAGVAQSPRYKIIEKRQSVAFWCNPISGHATLYWYQQILGQGPKLLIQFQNNGVVDDSQLPKDRFSAERLKGVDSTLKIQPAKLEDSAVYLCASSRLGGPSHGNEQYFGPGTRLTVT.

The chain couples TRBV4-1 to TRBJ2-7; TCRdb designates TRBD1, a call that cannot be tested without DNA. The CDR3 has 15 amino acids. Per the germline V gene, CDR1 is MGHRA and CDR2 is YSYEKL. This chain's CDR3 is CASSQEGAALYEQYF.

The chain couples TRBV4-1 to TRBJ2-1; TCRdb's assignment of TRBD1 cannot be checked, as there is no DNA. This CDR3 comprises 14 residues. The germline gives CDR1 MGHRA, CDR2 YSYEKL. The CDR3 protein is CASSSGTGDNEQFF.

This rearrangement joins TRBV20-1 to TRBJ2-1; TCRdb's D call, TRBD2, is unchecked because there is no DNA. This CDR3 is built from 14 residues. Germline V gene data show CDR1 as DFQATT and CDR2 as SNEGSKA (reference sequence). CDR3 sequence reads: CSAQTSPIYNEQFF.

This chain connects TRBV15 to TRBJ1-2. Germline V CDR1 and CDR2: LNHNV, YYDKDF (reference sequence). CDR3 length: 13 residues. The CDR3 protein is CATSRVENYGYTF.